The 10 T cell receptor beta chains given below trace back to one sample, sequenced in a study of T-cell reconstitution after alpha-beta-depleted transplantation in children. Using unique molecular identifiers, the investigators prepared the TCRbeta library. From the PCR reads, TCRdb called clonotypes with MiXCR, one entry per CDR3 protein. The table includes about 980,000 distinct CDR3 sequences, about 30% detected once. The sequencing here drew on PBMCs, mostly from graft donor cells, taken 360 days after TCRalphabeta/CD19-depleted stem cell transplant. All receptors come from a boy younger than two who had a stem cell transplant for SCID, so the T cells may come from the graft donor.

This clonotype was observed a few times. The rearrangement joins TRBV5-6 to TRBJ1-5, with D possibly matching TRBD1 (6 bases). The V and J ends lost 3 bases and 4 bases respectively, with 14 bases between them. The CDR3 loop spans 15 amino acids. Germline V gene sequence: CDR1 SGHDT, CDR2 YYEEEE. The CDR3 nucleotides read TGTGCCAGCAGCTCGGACAGAGCAACGAATCAGCCCCAGCATTTT. It is translated as CASSSDRATNQPQHF. Drawing the rest from reference TRBV5-6 and TRBJ1-5, the complete variable domain is DAGVTQSPTHLIKTRGQQVTLRCSPKSGHDTVSWYQQALGQGPQFIFQYYEEEERQRGNFPDRFSGHQFPNYSSELNVNALLLGDSALYLCASSSDRATNQPQHFGDGTRLSIL.

This clonotype has more than one count but fewer than ten. V usage is TRBV7-9 and J usage is TRBJ1-4; D uncertain. This CDR3 comprises 13 residues. CDR1 is SEHNR, CDR2 FQNEAQ, per germline (reference sequence). V was pared by 5 bases and J by 7 bases, with 11 bases between. The CDR3 DNA reads TGTGCCAGCAGCCTCCCGGCAGGTGAAAAACTGTTTTTT. It is translated as CASSLPAGEKLFF.

This clonotype appeared a few times. The chain is built from TRBV15 and TRBJ1-5; the D is unclear. Germline V gene data show CDR1 as LNHNV and CDR2 as YYDKDF (reference sequence). The length of the CDR3 is 13 residues. Trimming stripped 0 bases from V and 7 bases from J, with 7 bases between. Here the CDR3 reads CATSRDLGQPQHF. CDR3 nucleotide sequence: TGTGCCACCAGCAGAGATCTGGGGCAGCCCCAGCATTTT. Together with reference TRBV15 and TRBJ1-5, the CDR3 gives the full variable domain: DAMVIQNPRYQVTQFGKPVTLSCSQTLNHNVMYWYQQKSSQAPKLLFHYYDKDFNNEADTPDNFQSRRPNTSFCFLDIRSPGLGDTAMYLCATSRDLGQPQHFGDGTRLSIL.

The chain has TRBV2 and TRBJ2-1; TRBD2 aligns across 9 bases. V trimming: 7 bases; J trimming: 3 bases; junction bases outside the gene matches: 10. Germline V gene data show CDR1 as SNHLY and CDR2 as FYNNEI. CDR3 length: 16 residues. CDR3 sequence reads: CASTLRSGGHYNEQFF. DNA for the CDR3: TGTGCCAGCACCCTCCGGAGCGGGGGGCACTACAATGAGCAGTTCTTC.

The chain uses TRBV7-8 and TRBJ1-1; 8 bases fit TRBD1. The V and J ends lost 1 base and 4 bases, in that order; junction bases with no gene match: 8. CDR1 and CDR2 from the germline V gene are SGHVS and FQNEAQ. This CDR3 contains 16 residues. The CDR3 loop is CASSLEQGEVRTEAFF. In nucleotides, the CDR3 is TGTGCCAGCAGCTTAGAACAGGGGGAGGTGCGCACTGAAGCTTTCTTT. The full variable domain, in which reference TRBV7-8 and TRBJ1-1 provide the parts outside the CDR3, is GAGVSQSPRYKVAKRGQDVALRCDPISGHVSLFWYQQALGQGPEFLTYFQNEAQLDKSGLPSDRFFAERPEGSVSTLKIQRTQQEDSAVYLCASSLEQGEVRTEAFFGQGTRLTVV.

The chain is built from TRBV20-1 and TRBJ2-3, with D maybe TRBD2 (6 bases). Trimming shortened V by 3 bases and J by 3 bases, and 16 bases separated the two germline ends. Germline V gene lookup returns CDR1 DFQATT and CDR2 SNEGSKA (reference sequence). The CDR3 sequence is 15 residues long. This CDR3 is CSASFRPSGTDTQYF. The CDR3 coding sequence is TGCAGTGCTAGTTTTAGGCCGAGCGGGACAGATACGCAGTATTTT.

This clonotype has more than one count but fewer than ten. The rearrangement joins TRBV14 to TRBJ2-7; TRBD1 is a possible D gene (6 bases). V was pared by 4 bases and J by 3 bases, with 16 bases between. CDR3 length: 15 residues. CDR1 is SGHDN, CDR2 FVKESK, per germline. The CDR3 nucleotides are TGTGCCAGCAGCCTTCAGGGGATACCTAACTACGAGCAGTACTTC. Protein: CASSLQGIPNYEQYF.

The chain is built from TRBV6-5 and TRBJ2-1, with a weak D call TRBD2 (5 bases). V was trimmed by 0 bases and J by 7 bases, leaving 16 bases between them. Per germline, CDR1 MNHEY and CDR2 SVGAGI. The CDR3 sequence is 16 residues long. The CDR3 here is CASSYSIPGPGNEQFF. The CDR3 DNA reads as TGTGCCAGCAGTTACTCGATTCCCGGCCCGGGGAATGAGCAGTTCTTC.

The chain recombines TRBV5-1 with TRBJ2-3; 8 bases are shared with TRBD2. The germline V gene encodes CDR1 SGHRS and CDR2 YFSETQ. Trimming took 2 bases from V and 2 from J; bases not matched to a gene: 7. The CDR3 contains 16 residues. This CDR3 is CASSFKTSASTDTQYF. In nucleotides, the CDR3 is TGCGCCAGCAGCTTTAAGACTAGCGCCTCCACAGATACGCAGTATTTT. Using reference TRBV5-1 and TRBJ2-3 for the parts outside the CDR3, the full variable domain is KAGVTQTPRYLIKTRGQQVTLSCSPISGHRSVSWYQQTPGQGLQFLFEYFSETQRNKGNFPGRFSGRQFSNSRSEMNVSTLELGDSALYLCASSFKTSASTDTQYFGPGTRLTVL.

This clonotype has just a few counts. The chain joins TRBV7-2 to TRBJ2-3; tentative D call: TRBD2 (6 bases). Germline loops: CDR1 SGHTA, CDR2 FQGNSA. The CDR3 is 14 amino acids. V lost 1 base and J lost 10, with 15 bases in between. The chain's CDR3 is CASSLGPVTGAQYF. CDR3 sequence (DNA): TGTGCCAGCAGCTTAGGACCTGTCACGGGAGCGCAGTATTTT.